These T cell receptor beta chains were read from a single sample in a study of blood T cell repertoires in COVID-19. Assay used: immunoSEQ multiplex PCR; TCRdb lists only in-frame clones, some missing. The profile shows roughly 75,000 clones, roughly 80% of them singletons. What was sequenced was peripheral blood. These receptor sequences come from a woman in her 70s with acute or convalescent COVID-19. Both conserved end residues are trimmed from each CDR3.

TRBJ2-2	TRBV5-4	ASSSRTVNTGELF
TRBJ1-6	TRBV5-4	ATSRPNQGPMSPLH
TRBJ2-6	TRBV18	ASSRPGTADVLT
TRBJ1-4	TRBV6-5	ATRQAPTNEKLF
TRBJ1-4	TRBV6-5	ATLADRGFSDLF
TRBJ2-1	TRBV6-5	ASRADLGGYNEQF
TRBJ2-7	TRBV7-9	ASSLSGTGNYEQY
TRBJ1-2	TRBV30	AWRTQGVYGYT
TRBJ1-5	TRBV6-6	ASSQKDTLNQPQH
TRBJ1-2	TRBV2	ASRRAGTGLYGYT
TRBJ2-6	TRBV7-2	ASSADRVGSGANVLT
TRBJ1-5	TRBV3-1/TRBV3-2	ASSHARGGNQPQH
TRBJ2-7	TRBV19	ASKKAGTVSNYEQY
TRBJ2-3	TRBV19	ASSTNGPGTGVGTQY
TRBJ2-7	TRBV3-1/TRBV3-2	ASSQGLATAYEQY
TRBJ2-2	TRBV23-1	ASSQYGGRGTGELF
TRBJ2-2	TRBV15	ATAYFRGAGELF
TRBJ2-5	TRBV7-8	ASSLAQGRGETQY
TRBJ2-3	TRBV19	ATKRTGTGGSDTQY
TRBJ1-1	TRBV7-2	ASSPGLTNTEAF
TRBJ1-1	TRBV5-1	ASSSGQAEAF
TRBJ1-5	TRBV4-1	ASSPSGVGEQPQH
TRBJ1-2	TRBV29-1	SVGEGNYGYT
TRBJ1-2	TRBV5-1	ASSLDIINYGYT
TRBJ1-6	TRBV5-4	ASRGREVNSPLH
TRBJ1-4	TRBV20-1	SASYRNEKLF
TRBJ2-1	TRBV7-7	ASSLTVNNEQF
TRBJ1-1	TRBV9	ASSVDPSLDRMNTEAF
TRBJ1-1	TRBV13	ASSSIGQNTEAF
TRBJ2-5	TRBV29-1	SVETEETQY
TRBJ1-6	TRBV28	ASSGQLNSPLH
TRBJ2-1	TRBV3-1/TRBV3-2	ASSQGLTSGSYNEQF
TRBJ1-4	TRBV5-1	ASSLVRGQNEKLF
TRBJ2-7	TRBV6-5	ASSSSGITYEQY
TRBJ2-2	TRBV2	ASTKLAGVNGELF
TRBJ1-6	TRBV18	ASSPTVGQGYNSPLH
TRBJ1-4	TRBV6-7	ASSYVALEGEKLF
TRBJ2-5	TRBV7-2	ASSLKVGLAGQETQY
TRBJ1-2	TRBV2	ASRSGGNYGYT
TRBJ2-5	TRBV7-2	ASSMDRAQETQY
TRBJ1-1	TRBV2	ASRLGRGLRGNTEAF
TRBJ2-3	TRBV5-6	ASSLAGKVAGQNTDTQY
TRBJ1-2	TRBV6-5	ASSSDRVATRYGYT
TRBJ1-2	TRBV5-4	ASSVQTGNYGYT
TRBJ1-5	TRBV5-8	ASSPRQQPQH
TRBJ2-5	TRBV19	ASSRGDQETQY
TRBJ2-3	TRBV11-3	ASSLGSSTDTQY
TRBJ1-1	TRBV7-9	ASSLVGQLNTEAF
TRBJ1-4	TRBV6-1	ASSEGLNNEKLF
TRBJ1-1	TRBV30	AWTPVGRWMNTEAF
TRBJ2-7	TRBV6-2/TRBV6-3	ASSSPTGPYEQY
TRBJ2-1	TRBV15	ATSREIGREEQF
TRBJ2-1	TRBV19	ASSIAYNEQF
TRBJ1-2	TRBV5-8	ASSSGQGGYYGYT